The sample holds one count of the clone carrying this T cell receptor (beta chain). Its specificity is unknown. These data come from a study of lymphopenia after photon versus proton radiotherapy. The study, taken as a whole, reports: Post-nadir diversity loss with photons came from oligoclonal expansion, particularly CD8+ Temra cells.

The repertoire was sequenced with immunoSEQ multiplex PCR; TCRdb's copy has only in-frame clones and lacks some. Of some 31,000 clones in the sample, about 80% were seen once. This specimen was peripheral blood, taken from a patient treated with proton-based radiotherapy. The source of this sequence is a woman in her 70s with pancreatic cancer.

The CDR3 protein is CAWSVSGGSNQPQHF. CDR3 sequence (DNA): TGTGCCTGGAGTGTATCCGGGGGTAGCAATCAGCCCCAGCATTTT. The chain recombines TRBV30 with TRBJ1-5; possibly TRBD1 for D (5 bases). Germline CDR1 and CDR2: GTSNPN and SVGIG (reference sequence). V gave up 0 bases and J gave up 0 bases, with 9 bases separating them. The CDR3 runs 15 residues.